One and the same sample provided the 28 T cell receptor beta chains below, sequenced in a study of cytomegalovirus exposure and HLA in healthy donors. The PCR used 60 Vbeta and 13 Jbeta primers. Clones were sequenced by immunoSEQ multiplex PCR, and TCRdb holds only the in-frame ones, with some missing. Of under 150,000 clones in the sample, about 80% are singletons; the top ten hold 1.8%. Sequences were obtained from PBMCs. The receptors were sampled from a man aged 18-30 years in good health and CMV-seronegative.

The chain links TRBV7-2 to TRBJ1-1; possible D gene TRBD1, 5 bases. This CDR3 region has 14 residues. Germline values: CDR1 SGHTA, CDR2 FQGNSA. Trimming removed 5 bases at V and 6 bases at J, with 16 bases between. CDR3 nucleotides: TGTGCCAGCAGCACCAGGGATCCGGCCTCTGAAGCTTTCTTT. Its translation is CASSTRDPASEAFF.

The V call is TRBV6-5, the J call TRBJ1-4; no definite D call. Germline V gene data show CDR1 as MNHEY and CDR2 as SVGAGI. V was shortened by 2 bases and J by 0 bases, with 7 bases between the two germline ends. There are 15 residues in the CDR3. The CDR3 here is CASSYRVATNEKLFF. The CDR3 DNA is TGTGCCAGCAGTTACCGGGTTGCAACTAATGAAAAACTGTTTTTT.

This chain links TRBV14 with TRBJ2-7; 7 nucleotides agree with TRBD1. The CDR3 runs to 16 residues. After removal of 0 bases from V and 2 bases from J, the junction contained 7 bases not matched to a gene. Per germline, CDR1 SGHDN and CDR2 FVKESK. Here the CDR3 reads CASSQDTLTGAYEQYF. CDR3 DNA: TGTGCCAGCAGCCAAGATACCCTTACAGGGGCCTACGAGCAGTACTTC.

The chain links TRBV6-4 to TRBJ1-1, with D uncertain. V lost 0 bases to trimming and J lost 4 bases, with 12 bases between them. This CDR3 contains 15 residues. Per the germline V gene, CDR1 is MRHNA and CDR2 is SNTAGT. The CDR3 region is CASSDSAGSSTEAFF. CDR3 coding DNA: TGTGCCAGCAGTGACTCGGCCGGGTCCAGCACTGAAGCTTTCTTT.

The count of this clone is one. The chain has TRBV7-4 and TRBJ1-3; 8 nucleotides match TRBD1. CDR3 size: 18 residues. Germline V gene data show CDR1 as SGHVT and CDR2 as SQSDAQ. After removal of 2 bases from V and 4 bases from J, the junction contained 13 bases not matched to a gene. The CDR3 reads CASSLTARLRTGGNTIYF. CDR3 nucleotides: TGTGCCAGCAGCTTAACCGCACGCTTGAGGACAGGGGGAAACACCATATATTTT.

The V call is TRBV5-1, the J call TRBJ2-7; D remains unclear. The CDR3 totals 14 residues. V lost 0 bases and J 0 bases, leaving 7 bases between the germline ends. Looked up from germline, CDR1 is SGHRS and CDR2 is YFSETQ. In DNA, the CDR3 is TGCGCCAGCAGCTTGGAACAGACCTCCTACGAGCAGTACTTC. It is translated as CASSLEQTSYEQYF.

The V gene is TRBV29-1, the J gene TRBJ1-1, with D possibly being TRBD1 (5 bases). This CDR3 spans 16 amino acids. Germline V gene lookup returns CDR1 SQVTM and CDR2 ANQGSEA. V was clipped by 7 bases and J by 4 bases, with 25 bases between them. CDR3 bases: TGCAGCGCCGGCGGGGGGTCGGGTATGGGAAGCACTGAAGCTTTCTTT. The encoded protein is CSAGGGSGMGSTEAFF.

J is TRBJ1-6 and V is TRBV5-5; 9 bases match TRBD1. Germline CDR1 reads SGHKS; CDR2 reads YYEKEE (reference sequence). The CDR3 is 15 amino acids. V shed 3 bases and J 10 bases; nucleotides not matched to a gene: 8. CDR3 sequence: CASSSSGQGNSPLHF. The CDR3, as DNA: TGTGCCAGCAGCTCTTCGGGACAGGGAAACTCACCCCTCCACTTT.

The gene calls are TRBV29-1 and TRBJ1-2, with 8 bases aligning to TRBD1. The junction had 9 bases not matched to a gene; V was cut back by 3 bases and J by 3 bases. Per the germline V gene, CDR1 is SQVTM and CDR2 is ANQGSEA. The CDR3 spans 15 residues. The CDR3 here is CSVDQGAGKHYGYTF. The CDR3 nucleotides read TGCAGCGTTGATCAGGGGGCAGGGAAGCACTATGGCTACACCTTC.

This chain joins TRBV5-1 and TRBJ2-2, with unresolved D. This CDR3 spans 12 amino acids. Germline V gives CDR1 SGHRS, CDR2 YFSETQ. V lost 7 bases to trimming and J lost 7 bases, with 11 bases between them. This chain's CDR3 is CASGPLIGELFF. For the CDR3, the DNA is TGCGCCAGCGGGCCTCTAATCGGGGAGCTGTTTTTT.

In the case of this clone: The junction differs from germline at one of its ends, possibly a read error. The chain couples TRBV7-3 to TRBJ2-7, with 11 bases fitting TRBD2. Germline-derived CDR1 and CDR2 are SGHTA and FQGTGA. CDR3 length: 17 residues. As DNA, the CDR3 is TGTGCCAGCAGCTCCGGATCCCTAGCGGGGGGCCGGATTCGCCCGCACTTC. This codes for CASSSGSLAGGRIRPHF. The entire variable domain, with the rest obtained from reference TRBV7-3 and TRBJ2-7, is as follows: GAGVSQTPSNKVTEKGKYVELRCDPISGHTALYWYRQSLGQGPEFLIYFQGTGAADDSGLPNDRFFAVRPEGSVSTLKIQRTERGDSAVYLCASSSGSLAGGRIRPHFGPGTRLTVT.

In DNA form, the CDR3 reads TGTGCCAGCAGGACCCGGGACAGGGGAGACTATGGCTACACCTTC. Protein product: CASRTRDRGDYGYTF. The rearrangement links TRBV6-5 to TRBJ1-2, with TRBD1 identical over 10 bases. The CDR3 spans 15 residues. Germline values: CDR1 MNHEY, CDR2 SVGAGI. The ends lost 6 bases at V and 3 bases at J; junction bases unmatched: 7.

The CDR3 DNA is TGTGCCAGCAGCTTAGTCGGGGGGGGTAGCTATGGCTACACCTTC. Amino acid sequence: CASSLVGGGSYGYTF. This chain joins TRBV7-9 and TRBJ1-2; tentative D call: TRBD1 (5 bases). V was clipped by 1 base and J by 4 bases, with 13 bases between them. Germline CDR1 and CDR2: SEHNR and FQNEAQ (reference sequence). The CDR3 extends over 15 amino acids.

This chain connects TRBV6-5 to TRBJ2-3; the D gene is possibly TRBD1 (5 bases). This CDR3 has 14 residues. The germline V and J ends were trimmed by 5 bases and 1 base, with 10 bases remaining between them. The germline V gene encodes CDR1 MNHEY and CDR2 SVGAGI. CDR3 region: CASSPGWGTDTQYF. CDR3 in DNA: TGTGCCAGCAGTCCAGGGTGGGGCACAGATACGCAGTATTTT.

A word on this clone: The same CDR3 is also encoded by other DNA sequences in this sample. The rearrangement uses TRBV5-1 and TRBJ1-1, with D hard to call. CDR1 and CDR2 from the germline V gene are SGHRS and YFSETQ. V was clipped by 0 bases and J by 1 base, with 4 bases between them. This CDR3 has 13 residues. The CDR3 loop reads CASSLDRNTEAFF. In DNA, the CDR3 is TGCGCCAGCAGCTTGGACAGGAACACTGAAGCTTTCTTT.

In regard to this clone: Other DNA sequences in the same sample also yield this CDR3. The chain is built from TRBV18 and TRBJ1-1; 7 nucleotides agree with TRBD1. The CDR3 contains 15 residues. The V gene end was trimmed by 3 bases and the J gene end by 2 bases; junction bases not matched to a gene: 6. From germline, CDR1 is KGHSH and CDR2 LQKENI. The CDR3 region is CASSPTGQTNTEAFF. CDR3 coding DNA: TGTGCCAGCTCACCGACGGGACAGACAAACACTGAAGCTTTCTTT.

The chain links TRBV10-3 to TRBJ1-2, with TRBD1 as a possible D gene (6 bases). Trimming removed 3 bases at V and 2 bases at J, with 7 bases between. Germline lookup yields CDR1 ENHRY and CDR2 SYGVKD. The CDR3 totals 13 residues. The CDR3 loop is CAISERGNYGYTF. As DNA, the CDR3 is TGTGCCATCAGTGAAAGGGGGAACTATGGCTACACCTTC.

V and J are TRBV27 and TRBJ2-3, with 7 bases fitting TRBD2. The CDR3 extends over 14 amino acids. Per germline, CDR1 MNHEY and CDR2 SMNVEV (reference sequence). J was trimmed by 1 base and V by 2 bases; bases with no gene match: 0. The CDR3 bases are TGTGCCAGCAGTTTAAGCGGGGGCACAGATACGCAGTATTTT. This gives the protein CASSLSGGTDTQYF.

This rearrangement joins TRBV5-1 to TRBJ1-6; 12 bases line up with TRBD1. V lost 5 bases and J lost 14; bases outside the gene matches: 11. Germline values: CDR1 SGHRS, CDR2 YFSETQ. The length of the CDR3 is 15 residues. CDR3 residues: CASRVGDRGPESLHF. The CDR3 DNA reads TGCGCCAGCAGAGTCGGGGACAGGGGGCCCGAATCCCTCCACTTT. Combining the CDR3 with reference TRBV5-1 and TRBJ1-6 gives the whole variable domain KAGVTQTPRYLIKTRGQQVTLSCSPISGHRSVSWYQQTPGQGLQFLFEYFSETQRNKGNFPGRFSGRQFSNSRSEMNVSTLELGDSALYLCASRVGDRGPESLHFGNGTRLTVT.

CDR3 bases: TGTGCCACCGAACGGAAGACCGGACTAGCGGGGCTCCACAGCCGTCTTAGCACAGATACGCAGTATTTT. Translating gives CATERKTGLAGLHSRLSTDTQYF. The chain combines TRBV12-1 with TRBJ2-3; TRBD2 is the table's D call and was not checked against the DNA. TRBV12-1 is a pseudogene. The CDR3 is 23 amino acids.

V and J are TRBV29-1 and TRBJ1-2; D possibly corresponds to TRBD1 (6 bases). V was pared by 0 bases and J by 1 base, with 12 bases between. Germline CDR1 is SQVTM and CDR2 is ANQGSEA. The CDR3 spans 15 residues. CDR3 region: CSVEEQGGFNYGYTF. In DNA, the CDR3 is TGCAGCGTTGAAGAGCAAGGGGGATTTAACTATGGCTACACCTTC.

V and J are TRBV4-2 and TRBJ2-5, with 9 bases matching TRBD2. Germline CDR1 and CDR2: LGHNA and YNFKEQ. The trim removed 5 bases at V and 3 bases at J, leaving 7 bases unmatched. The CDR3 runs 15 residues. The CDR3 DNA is TGTGCCAGCAGCGCGCGGGGGGGCGGAGAAGAGACCCAGTACTTC. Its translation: CASSARGGGEETQYF.

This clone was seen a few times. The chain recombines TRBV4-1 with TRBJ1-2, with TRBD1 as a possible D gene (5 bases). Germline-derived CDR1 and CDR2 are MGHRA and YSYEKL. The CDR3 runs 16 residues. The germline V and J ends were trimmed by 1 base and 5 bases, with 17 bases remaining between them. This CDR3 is CASSQAGGDGSYGYTF. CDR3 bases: TGCGCCAGCAGCCAAGCTGGGGGGGACGGGAGTTATGGCTACACCTTC.

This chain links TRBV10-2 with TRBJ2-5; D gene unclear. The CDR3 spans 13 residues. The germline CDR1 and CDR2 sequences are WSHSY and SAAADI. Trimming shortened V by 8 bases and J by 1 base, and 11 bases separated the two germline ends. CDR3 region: CASLTETQETQYF. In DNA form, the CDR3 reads TGCGCCAGCCTAACAGAGACCCAAGAGACCCAGTACTTC.

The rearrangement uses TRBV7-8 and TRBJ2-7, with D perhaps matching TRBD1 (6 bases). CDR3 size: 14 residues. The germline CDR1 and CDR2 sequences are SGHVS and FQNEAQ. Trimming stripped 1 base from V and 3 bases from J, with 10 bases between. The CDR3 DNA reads TGTGCCAGCAGCTTAGAAACAGGGAGCTACGAGCAGTACTTC. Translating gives CASSLETGSYEQYF. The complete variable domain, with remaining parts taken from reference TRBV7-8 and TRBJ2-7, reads GAGVSQSPRYKVAKRGQDVALRCDPISGHVSLFWYQQALGQGPEFLTYFQNEAQLDKSGLPSDRFFAERPEGSVSTLKIQRTQQEDSAVYLCASSLETGSYEQYFGPGTRLTVT.

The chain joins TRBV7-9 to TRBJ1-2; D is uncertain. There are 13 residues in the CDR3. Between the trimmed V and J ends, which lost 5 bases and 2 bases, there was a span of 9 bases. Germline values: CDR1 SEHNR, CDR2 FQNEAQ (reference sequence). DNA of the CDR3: TGTGCCAGCAGCGTAGACGGGAACTATGGCTACACCTTC. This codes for CASSVDGNYGYTF.

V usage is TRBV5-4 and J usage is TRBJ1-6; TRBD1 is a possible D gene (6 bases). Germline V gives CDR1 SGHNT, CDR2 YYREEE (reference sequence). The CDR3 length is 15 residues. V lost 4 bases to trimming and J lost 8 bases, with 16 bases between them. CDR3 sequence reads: CASSKGLQGHSPLHF. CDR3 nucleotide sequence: TGTGCCAGCAGCAAGGGCCTACAGGGTCATTCACCCCTCCACTTT.

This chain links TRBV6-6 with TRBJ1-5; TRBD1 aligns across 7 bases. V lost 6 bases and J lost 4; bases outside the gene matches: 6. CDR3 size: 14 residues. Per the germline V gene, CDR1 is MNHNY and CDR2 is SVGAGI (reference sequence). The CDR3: CASSFSGGNQPQHF. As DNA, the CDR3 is TGTGCCAGCAGCTTTTCAGGGGGGAATCAGCCCCAGCATTTT.